The present entry profiles one TCR beta chain with its context. The data were taken from a study of control samples from healthy donors and cancer patients. Sequenced by immunoSEQ multiplex PCR; TCRdb stores in-frame clones only, minus some. The sample carries around 180,000 clones, about 91% recorded once. V lost 3 bases to trimming and J lost 0 bases, with 15 bases between them. This CDR3 spans 17 amino acids. CDR1 is SEHNR and CDR2 is FQNEAQ in the germline V gene (reference sequence). Sequenced input: blood. The clonotype originates from a woman between 40 and 50 years old in good health. V usage is TRBV7-9 and J usage is TRBJ2-1; tentatively, D is TRBD2 (7 bases). In DNA form, the CDR3 reads TGTGCCAGCAGCTTCGGGGGCAGCGGGATCTCCTACAATGAGCAGTTCTTC. Its translation is CASSFGGSGISYNEQFF.